Listed here is a single T cell receptor beta chain. The antigen remains unidentified. Profiling relied on immunoSEQ multiplex PCR, and the TCRdb table lists in-frame clones only, not all of them. The data hold approximately 350,000 clones, with around 90% observed a single time. Trimming pared 2 bases from V and 4 bases from J, leaving 6 bases between. CDR3 length: 12 amino acids. As for treatment: around 19 received Ad26.COV2.S at low or high dose, single or two shots; about 5 received placebo; per-sample allocation not given. Day 63 after the first vaccine or placebo injection was the time point for sampling. The data were taken from a study of Ad26.COV2.S vaccination and SARS-CoV-2 variants. Study-wide background: This donor came from the COV1001 trial of Ad26.COV2.S. Study-level points and caveats: Placebo recipients trailed vaccine recipients in spike-specific TCR breadth.

The chain has TRBV12-3 or TRBV12-4 and TRBJ2-7; D gene ambiguous. The specimen comprised peripheral blood, sampled in a trial of Ad26.COV2.S vaccine versus placebo. This sequence originates from a person between 18 and 59 years old who received the Ad26.COV2.S COVID-19 vaccine or a placebo. The CDR3 region is CASSLRYYEQYF. DNA for the CDR3: TGTGCCAGCAGTTTAAGGTATTACGAGCAGTACTTC.